The sequence of this T cell receptor (beta chain) was determined in a study of CD8+ T cells in alopecia areata. Extracted from the samples, RNA was reverse transcribed into cDNA to serve as the sequencing template. Repertoires were generated with immunoSEQ multiplex PCR, while TCRdb's copy carries only in-frame clones and drops some. The table records 45,000 to 70,000 clones, around 96% of them present only once. Study-wide findings and caveats: Normal scalp had lower clonality than lesional scalp, with alopecia totalis/universalis lesions showing this most strongly.

Lesional scalp tissue (obtained by punch biopsy) and peripheral blood were collected from alopecia areata patients. Using a FACSAria, the CD4+ and CD8+ T cells were sorted from the PBMCs. Germline CDR1 and CDR2: LGHNA and YNFKEQ. With 0 bases removed from V and 4 bases from J, the gap between germline ends came to 3 bases. The CDR3 covers 12 residues. Concerning this clone itself: The target antigen is unknown. The same CDR3 is also encoded by other DNA sequences in this sample.

The chain couples TRBV4-2 to TRBJ2-5; no firm D call. This clonotype was obtained from a human donor with alopecia areata. The input for sequencing was CD8+ T cells sorted from blood, taken at week 0. The CDR3 reads CASSQEGETQYF. The CDR3 DNA follows: TGTGCCAGCAGCCAAGAGGGAGAGACCCAGTACTTC.